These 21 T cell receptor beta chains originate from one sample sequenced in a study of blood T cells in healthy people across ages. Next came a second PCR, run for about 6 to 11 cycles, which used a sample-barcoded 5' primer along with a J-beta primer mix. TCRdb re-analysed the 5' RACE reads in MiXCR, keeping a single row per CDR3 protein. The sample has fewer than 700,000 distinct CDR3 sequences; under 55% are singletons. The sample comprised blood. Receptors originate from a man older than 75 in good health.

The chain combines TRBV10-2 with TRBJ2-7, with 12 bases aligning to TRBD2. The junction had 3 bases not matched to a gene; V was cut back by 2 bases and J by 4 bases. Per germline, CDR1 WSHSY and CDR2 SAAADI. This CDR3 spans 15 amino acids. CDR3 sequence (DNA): TGCGCCAGCAGTGAGAGACTAGCGGGAGTATACGAGCAGTACTTC. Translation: CASSERLAGVYEQYF.

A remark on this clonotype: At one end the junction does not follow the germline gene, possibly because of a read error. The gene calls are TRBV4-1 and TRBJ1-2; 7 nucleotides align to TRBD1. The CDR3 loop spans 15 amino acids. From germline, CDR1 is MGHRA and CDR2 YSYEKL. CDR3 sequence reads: CASSQRSGTDYGHTF. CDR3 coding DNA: TGCGCCAGCAGCCAGAGATCCGGGACAGACTATGGCCACACCTTC.

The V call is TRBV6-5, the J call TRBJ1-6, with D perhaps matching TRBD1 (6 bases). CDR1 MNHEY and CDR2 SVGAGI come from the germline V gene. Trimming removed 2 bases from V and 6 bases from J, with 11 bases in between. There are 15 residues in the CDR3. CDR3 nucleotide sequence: TGTGCCAGCAGTTACCTCGGACAGCCTAATTCACCCCTCCACTTT. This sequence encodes CASSYLGQPNSPLHF.

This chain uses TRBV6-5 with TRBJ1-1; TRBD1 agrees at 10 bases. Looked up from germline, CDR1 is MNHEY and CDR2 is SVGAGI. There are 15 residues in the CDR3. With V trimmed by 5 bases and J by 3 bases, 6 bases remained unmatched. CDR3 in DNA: TGTGCCAGCAGTAACACCGGGACAGGGGACACTGAAGCTTTCTTT. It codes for CASSNTGTGDTEAFF.

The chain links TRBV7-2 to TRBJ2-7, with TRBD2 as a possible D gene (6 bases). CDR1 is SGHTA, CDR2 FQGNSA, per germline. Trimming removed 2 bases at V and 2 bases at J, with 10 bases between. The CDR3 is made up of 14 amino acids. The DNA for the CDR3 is TGTGCCAGCAGCTTAAGTTCTAGCGCCTACGAGCAGTACTTC. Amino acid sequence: CASSLSSSAYEQYF.

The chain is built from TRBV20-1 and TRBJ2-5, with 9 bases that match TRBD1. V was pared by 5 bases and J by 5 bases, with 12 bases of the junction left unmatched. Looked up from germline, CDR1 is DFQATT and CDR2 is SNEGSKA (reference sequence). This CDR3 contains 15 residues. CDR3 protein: CSAPHRDRDVETQYF. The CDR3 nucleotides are TGCAGTGCTCCTCACCGGGACAGGGACGTGGAGACCCAGTACTTC.

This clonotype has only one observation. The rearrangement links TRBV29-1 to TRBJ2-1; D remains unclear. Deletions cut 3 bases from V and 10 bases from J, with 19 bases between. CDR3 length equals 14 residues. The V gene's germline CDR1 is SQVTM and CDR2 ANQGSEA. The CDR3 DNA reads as TGCAGCGTTGATGAGAACTTGGCTCCCGCGGAGCAGTTCTTC. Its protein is CSVDENLAPAEQFF.

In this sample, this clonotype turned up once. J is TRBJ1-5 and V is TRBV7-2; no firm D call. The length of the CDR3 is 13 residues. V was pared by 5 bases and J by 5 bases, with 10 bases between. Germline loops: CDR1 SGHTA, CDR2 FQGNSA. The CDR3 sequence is CASSTRVDQPQHF. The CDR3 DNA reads TGTGCCAGCAGCACACGCGTCGATCAGCCCCAGCATTTT.

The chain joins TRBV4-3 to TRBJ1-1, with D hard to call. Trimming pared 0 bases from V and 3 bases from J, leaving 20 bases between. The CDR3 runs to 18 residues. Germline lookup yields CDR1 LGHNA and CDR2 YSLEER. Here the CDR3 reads CASSQDFGYGRTYTEAFF. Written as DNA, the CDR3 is TGCGCCAGCAGCCAAGATTTTGGGTATGGCAGAACCTACACTGAAGCTTTCTTT.

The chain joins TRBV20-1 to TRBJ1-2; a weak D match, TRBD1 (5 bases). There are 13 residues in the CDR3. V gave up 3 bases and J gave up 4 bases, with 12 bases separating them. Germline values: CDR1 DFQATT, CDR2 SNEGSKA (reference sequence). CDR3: CSASLTVTYGYTF. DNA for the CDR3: TGCAGTGCTAGTCTGACAGTGACCTATGGCTACACCTTC.

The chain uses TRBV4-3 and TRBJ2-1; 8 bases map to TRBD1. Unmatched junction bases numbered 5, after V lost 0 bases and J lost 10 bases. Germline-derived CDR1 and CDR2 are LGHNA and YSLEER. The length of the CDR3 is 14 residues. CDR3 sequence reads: CASSQEARGREQFF. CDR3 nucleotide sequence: TGCGCCAGCAGCCAAGAGGCCAGGGGGCGCGAGCAGTTCTTC.

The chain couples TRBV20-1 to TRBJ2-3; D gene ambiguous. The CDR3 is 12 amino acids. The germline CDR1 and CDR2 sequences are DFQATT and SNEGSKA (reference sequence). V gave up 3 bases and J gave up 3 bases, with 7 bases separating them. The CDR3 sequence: CSARDVTDTQYF. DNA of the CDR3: TGCAGTGCTAGGGACGTGACAGATACGCAGTATTTT.

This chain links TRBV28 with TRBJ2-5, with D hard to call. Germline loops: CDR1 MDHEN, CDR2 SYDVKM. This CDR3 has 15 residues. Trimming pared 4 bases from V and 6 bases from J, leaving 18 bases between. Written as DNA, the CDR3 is TGTGCCAGCAGTTATCCCGACCGGAACGCAAAGACCCAGTACTTC. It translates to CASSYPDRNAKTQYF.

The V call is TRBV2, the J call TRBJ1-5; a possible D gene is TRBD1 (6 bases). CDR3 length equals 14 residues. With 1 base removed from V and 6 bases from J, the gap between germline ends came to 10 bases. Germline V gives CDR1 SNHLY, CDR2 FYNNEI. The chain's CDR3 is CASSEGRGGQPQHF. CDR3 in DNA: TGTGCCAGCAGTGAAGGCAGGGGAGGTCAGCCCCAGCATTTT.

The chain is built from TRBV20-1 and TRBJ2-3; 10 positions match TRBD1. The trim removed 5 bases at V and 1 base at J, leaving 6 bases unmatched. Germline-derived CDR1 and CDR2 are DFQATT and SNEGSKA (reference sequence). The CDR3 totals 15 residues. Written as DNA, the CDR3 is TGCAGTGCTCCTCGACAGGGGGCAGGCACAGATACGCAGTATTTT. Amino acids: CSAPRQGAGTDTQYF.

The CDR3 bases are TGTGCCACCAGCAGCCGGGTGGGTACTAGCGGGAGTCTAAATGAGCAGTTCTTC. This codes for CATSSRVGTSGSLNEQFF. The chain employs TRBV15 and TRBJ2-1, with 11 bases that match TRBD2. The V gene end was trimmed by 3 bases and the J gene end by 7 bases; junction bases not matched to a gene: 14. The CDR3 has 18 residues. Per germline, CDR1 LNHNV and CDR2 YYDKDF (reference sequence).

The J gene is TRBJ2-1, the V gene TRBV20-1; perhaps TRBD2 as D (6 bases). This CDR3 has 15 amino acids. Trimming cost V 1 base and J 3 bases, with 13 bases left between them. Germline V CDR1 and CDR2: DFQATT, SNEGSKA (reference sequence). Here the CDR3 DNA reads TGCAGTGCTAGAGGGGATAGCGGAGGCTACAATGAGCAGTTCTTC. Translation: CSARGDSGGYNEQFF.

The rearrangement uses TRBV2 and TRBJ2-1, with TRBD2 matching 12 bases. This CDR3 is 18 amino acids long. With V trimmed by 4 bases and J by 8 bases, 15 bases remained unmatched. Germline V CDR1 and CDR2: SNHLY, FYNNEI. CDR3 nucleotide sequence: TGTGCCAGCAGTGGATCGGCTAGCGGGAGGGGTTGGAGCTATGAGCAGTTCTTC. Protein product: CASSGSASGRGWSYEQFF.

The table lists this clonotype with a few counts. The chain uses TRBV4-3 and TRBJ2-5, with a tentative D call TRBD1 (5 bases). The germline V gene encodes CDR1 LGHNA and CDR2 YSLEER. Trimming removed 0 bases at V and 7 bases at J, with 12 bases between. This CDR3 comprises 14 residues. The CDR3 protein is CASSQDLRAGTQYF. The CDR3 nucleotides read TGCGCCAGCAGCCAAGATCTCAGGGCTGGGACCCAGTACTTC.

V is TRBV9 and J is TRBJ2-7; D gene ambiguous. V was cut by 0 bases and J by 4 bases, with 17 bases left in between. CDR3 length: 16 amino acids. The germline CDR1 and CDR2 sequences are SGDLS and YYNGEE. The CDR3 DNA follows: TGTGCCAGCAGCGTAGGACCTACGGAGAACTCTTACGAGCAGTACTTC. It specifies CASSVGPTENSYEQYF.

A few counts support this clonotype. The CDR3 protein is CASSLRQRDSYEQYF. The CDR3 DNA is TGTGCCAGCAGCTTACGGCAGAGGGACTCCTACGAGCAGTACTTC. The chain combines TRBV7-8 with TRBJ2-7; tentative D call: TRBD2 (5 bases). The germline V gene has CDR1 SGHVS and CDR2 FQNEAQ. The CDR3 extends over 15 amino acids. Trimming stripped 2 bases from V and 0 bases from J, with 11 bases between.